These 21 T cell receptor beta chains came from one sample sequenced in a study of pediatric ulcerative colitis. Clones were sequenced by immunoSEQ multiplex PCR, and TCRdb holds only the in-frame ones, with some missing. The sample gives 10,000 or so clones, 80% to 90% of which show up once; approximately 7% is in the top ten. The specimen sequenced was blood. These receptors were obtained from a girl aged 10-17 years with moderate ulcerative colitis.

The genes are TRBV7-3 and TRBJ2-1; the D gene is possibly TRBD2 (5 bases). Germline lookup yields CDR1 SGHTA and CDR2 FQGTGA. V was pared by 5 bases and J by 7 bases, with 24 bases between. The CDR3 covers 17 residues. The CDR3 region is CASSARRGSSLWNEQFF. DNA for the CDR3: TGTGCCAGCAGCGCCCGACGAGGGAGTAGTTTGTGGAATGAGCAGTTCTTC.

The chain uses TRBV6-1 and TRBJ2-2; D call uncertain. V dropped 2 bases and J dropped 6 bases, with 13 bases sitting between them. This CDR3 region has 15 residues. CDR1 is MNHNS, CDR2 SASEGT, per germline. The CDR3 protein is CASSELDVAAGELFF. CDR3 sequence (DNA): TGTGCCAGCAGTGAATTAGATGTTGCGGCCGGGGAGCTGTTTTTT.

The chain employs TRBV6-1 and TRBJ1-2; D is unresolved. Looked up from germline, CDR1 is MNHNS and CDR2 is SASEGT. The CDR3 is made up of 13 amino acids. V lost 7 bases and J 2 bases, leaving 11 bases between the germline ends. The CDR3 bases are TGTGCCAGCATGGACCGAGCCAACTATGGCTACACCTTC. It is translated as CASMDRANYGYTF.

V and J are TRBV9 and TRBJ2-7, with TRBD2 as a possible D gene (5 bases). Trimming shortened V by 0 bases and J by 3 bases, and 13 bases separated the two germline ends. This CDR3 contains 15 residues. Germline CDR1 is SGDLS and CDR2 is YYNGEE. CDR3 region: CASSVDGNEGYEQYF. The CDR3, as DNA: TGTGCCAGCAGCGTAGATGGCAACGAGGGCTACGAGCAGTACTTC.

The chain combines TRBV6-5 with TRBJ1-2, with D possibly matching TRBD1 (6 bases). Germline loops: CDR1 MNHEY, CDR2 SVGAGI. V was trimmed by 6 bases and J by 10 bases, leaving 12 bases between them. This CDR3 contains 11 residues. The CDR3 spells CASSPGTHYTF. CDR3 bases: TGTGCCAGCAGCCCCGGGACACACTACACCTTC.

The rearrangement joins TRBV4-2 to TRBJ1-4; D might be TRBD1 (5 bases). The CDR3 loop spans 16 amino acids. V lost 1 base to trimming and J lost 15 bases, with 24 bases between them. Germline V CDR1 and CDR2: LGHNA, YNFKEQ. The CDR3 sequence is CASSQVTGAKPVRVFF. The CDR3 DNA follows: TGTGCCAGCAGCCAAGTCACCGGGGCAAAACCTGTCAGGGTGTTTTTT.

The CDR3 nucleotides read TGTGCCATCAGTGAGTCTCGGGGAGACTACGAGCAGTACTTC. Its translation is CAISESRGDYEQYF. The rearrangement joins TRBV10-3 to TRBJ2-7; perhaps TRBD2 as D (5 bases). V lost 0 bases and J 3 bases, leaving 9 bases between the germline ends. CDR1 is ENHRY and CDR2 is SYGVKD in the germline V gene. The CDR3 spans 14 residues.

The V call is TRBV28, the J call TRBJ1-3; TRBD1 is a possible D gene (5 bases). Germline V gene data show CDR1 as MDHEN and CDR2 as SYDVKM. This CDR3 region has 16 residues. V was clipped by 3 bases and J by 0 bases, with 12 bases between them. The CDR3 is CASSFTGGFSGNTIYF. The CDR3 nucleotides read TGTGCCAGCAGTTTTACGGGGGGATTCTCTGGAAACACCATATATTTT.

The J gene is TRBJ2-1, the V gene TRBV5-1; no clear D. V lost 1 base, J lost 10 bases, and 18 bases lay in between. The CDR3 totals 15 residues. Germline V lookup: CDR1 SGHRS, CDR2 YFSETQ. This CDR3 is CASSLPGESRAEQFF. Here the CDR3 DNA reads TGCGCCAGCAGCTTGCCGGGTGAGTCTCGCGCGGAGCAGTTCTTC.

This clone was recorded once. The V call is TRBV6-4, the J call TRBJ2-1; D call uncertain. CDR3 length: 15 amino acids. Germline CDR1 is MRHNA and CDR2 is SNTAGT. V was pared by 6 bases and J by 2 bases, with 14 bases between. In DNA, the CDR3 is TGTGCCAGCAGGCTCAGCGCCAACCCCTACAATGAGCAGTTCTTC. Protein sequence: CASRLSANPYNEQFF.

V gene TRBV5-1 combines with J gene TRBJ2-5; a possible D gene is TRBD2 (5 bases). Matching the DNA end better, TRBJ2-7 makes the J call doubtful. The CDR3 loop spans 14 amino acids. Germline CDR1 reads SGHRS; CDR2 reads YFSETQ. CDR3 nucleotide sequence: TGCGCCAGCAGCTTGGCCCAGGAGGCCTACGAGCAGTACTTC. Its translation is CASSLAQEAYEQYF.

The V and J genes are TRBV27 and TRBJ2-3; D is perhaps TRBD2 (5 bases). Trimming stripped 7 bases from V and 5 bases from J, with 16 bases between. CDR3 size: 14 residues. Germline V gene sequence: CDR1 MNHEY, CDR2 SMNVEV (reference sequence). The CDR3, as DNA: TGTGCCAGCACCCCCGGGGTAGTGAGAGATACGCAGTATTTT. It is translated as CASTPGVVRDTQYF.

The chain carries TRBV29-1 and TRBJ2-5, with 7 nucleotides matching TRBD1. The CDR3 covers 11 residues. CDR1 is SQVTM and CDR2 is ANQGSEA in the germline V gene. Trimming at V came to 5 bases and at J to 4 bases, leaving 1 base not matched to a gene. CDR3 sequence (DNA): TGCAGCGTTAACAGGGGAGAGACCCAGTACTTC. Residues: CSVNRGETQYF.

In nucleotides, the CDR3 is TGCAGTGCTAGAGTGGGTGAAAAACTGTTTTTT. It yields the protein CSARVGEKLFF. This rearrangement joins TRBV20-1 to TRBJ1-4; D call uncertain. The CDR3 sequence is 11 residues long. The germline CDR1 and CDR2 sequences are DFQATT and SNEGSKA (reference sequence). V was trimmed by 1 base and J by 7 bases, leaving 4 bases between them.

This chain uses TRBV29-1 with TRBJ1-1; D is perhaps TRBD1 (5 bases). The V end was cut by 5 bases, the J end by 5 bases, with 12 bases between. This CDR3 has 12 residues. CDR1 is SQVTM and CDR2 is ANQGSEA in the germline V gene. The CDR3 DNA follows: TGCAGCGTTTATGGGGGTGGGACTGAAGCTTTCTTT. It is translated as CSVYGGGTEAFF.

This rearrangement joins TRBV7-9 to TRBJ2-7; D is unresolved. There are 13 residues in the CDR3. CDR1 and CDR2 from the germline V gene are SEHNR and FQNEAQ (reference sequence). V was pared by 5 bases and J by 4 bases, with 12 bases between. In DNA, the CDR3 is TGTGCCAGCAGCCCCCTAGGAGTGTACGAGCAGTACTTC. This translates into CASSPLGVYEQYF.

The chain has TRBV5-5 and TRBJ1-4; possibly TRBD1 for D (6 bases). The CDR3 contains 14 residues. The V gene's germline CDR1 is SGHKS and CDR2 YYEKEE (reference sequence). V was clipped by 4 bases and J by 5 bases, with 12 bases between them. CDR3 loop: CASSQGWGNEKLFF. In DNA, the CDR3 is TGTGCCAGCAGCCAGGGGTGGGGGAATGAAAAACTGTTTTTT.

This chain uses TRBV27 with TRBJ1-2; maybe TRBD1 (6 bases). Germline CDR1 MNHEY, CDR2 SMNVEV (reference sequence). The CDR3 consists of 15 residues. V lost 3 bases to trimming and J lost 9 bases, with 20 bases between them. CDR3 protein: CASSFLDRGMASYTF. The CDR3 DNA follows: TGTGCCAGCAGTTTTCTGGACAGAGGTATGGCGAGCTACACCTTC.

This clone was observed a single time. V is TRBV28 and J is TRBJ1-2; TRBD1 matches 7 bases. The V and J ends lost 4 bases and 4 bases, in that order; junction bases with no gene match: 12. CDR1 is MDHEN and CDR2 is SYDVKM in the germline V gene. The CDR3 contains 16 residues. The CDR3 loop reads CASSSGGTGASYGYTF. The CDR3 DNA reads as TGTGCCAGCAGTTCTGGGGGCACAGGGGCAAGCTATGGCTACACCTTC.

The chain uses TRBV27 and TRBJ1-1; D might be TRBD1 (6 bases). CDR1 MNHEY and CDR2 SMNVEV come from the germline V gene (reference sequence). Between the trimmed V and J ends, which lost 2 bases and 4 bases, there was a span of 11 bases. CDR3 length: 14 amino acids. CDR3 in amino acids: CASSLGGLGTEAFF. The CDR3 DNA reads TGTGCCAGCAGTTTAGGGGGGCTTGGCACTGAAGCTTTCTTT.

The CDR3 bases are TGTGCCAGCAGCCCCCCGACAGAATTCTCCTACAATGAGCAGTTCTTC. Translating gives CASSPPTEFSYNEQFF. The chain carries TRBV21-1 and TRBJ2-1; no DNA check was done on the table's D call, TRBD1. TRBV21-1 is a pseudogene segment. This CDR3 contains 16 residues.